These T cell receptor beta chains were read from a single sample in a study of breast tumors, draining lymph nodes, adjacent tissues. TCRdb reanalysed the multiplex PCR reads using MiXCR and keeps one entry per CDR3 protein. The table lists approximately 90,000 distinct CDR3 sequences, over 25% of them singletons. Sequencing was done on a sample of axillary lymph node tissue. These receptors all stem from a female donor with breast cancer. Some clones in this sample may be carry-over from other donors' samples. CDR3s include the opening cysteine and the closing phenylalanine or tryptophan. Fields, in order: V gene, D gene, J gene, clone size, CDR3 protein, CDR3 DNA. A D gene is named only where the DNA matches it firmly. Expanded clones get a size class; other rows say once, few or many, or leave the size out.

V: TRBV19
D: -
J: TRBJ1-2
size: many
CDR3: CASNRNDNYGYTF
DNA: TGTGCCAGTAACCGGAATGATAACTATGGCTACACCTTC

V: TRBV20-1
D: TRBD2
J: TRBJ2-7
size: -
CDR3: CSASDPSGSYEQYF
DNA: TGCAGTGCTAGTGACCCTAGCGGGAGTTACGAGCAGTACTTC

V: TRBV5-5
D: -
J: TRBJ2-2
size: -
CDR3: CASGVKQGNTGELFF
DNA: TGTGCCAGCGGAGTCAAACAGGGAAACACCGGGGAGCTGTTTTTT

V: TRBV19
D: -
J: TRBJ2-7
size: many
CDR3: CASSSDYARYEQYF
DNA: TGTGCCAGTAGTAGTGACTACGCCCGCTACGAGCAGTACTTC

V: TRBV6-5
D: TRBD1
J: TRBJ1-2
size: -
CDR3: CASSYRDRGHGYTF
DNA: TGTGCCAGCAGTTACCGGGACAGGGGGCATGGCTACACCTTC

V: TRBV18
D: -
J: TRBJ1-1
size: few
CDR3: CASSPSPETEAFF
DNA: TGTGCCAGCTCACCCTCCCCTGAAACTGAAGCTTTCTTT

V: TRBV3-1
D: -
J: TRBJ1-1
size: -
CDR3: CASSQVGGNTEAFF
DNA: TGTGCCAGCAGCCAAGTGGGGGGCAACACTGAAGCTTTCTTT

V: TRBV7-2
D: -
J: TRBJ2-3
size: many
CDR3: CASSLGSSYTDTQYF
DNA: TGTGCCAGCAGCTTAGGGTCTAGCTACACAGATACGCAGTATTTT

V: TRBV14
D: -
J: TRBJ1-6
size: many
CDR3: CASSQERSSPLHF
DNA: TGTGCCAGCAGCCAGGAGAGGTCTTCACCCCTCCACTTT

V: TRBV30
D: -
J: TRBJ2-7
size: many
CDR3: CAWSRHPYEQYF
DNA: TGTGCCTGGAGTAGGCATCCCTACGAGCAGTACTTC

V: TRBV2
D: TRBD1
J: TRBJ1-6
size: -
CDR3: CASTPGQGNSPLHF
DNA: TGTGCCAGCACCCCGGGACAGGGGAATTCACCCCTCCACTTT

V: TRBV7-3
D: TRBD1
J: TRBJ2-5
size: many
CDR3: CASSPHGRGETQYF
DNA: TGTGCCAGCAGCCCCCACGGCAGGGGGGAGACCCAGTACTTC

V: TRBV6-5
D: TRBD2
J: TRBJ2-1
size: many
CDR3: CASSYGVAGSYEQFF
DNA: TGTGCCAGCAGTTACGGAGTAGCGGGTAGTTATGAGCAGTTCTTC

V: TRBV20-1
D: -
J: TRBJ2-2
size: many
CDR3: CSARVNGMNTGELFF
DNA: TGCAGTGCTAGAGTCAACGGGATGAACACCGGGGAGCTGTTTTTT

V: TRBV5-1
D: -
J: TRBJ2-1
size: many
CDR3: CASSLGGLVNEQFF
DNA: TGCGCCAGCAGCTTGGGGGGGCTAGTCAATGAGCAGTTCTTC

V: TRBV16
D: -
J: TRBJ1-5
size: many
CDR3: CASIRQQNQPQHF
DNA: TGTGCCAGCATCCGACAGCAGAATCAGCCCCAGCATTTT

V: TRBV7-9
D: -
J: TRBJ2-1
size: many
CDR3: CASSLVYNEQFF
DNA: TGTGCCAGCAGCTTAGTATACAATGAGCAGTTCTTC

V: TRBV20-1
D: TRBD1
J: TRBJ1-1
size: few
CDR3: CSARTVGGDRADKSFF
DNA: TGCAGTGCTAGGACCGTGGGTGGGGACAGGGCAGATAAGTCTTTCTTT

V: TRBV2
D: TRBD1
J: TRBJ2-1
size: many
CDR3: CASGRDSSYNEQFF
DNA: TGTGCCTCGGGTCGGGACAGCTCCTACAATGAGCAGTTCTTC

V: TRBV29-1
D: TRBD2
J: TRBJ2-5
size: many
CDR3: CSGTMGLAGVRVGTQYF
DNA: TGCAGCGGGACAATGGGACTAGCGGGAGTAAGGGTGGGGACCCAGTACTTC

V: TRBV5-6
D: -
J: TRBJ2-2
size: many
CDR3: CASRLGLSANTGELFF
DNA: TGTGCCAGCAGATTAGGTCTGTCCGCGAACACCGGGGAGCTGTTTTTT

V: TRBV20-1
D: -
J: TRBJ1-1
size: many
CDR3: CSARRLLGTEAFF
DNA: TGCAGTGCTAGAAGGCTTTTGGGCACTGAAGCTTTCTTT

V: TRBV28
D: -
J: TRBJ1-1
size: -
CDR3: CASSPRLGGTTEAFF
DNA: TGTGCCAGCAGTCCCCGCCTCGGCGGCACCACTGAAGCTTTCTTT

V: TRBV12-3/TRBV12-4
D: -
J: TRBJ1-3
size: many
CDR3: CASSPTRSGNTIYF
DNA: TGTGCCAGCAGTCCAACACGATCTGGAAACACCATATATTTT

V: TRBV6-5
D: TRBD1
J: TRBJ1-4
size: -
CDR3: CASSYLGTGDKKLFF
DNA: TGTGCCAGCAGTTACCTCGGGACAGGTGACAAAAAACTGTTTTTT

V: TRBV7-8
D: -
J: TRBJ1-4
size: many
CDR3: CASSLELQINEKLFF
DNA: TGTGCCAGCAGCTTAGAGCTTCAGATTAATGAAAAACTGTTTTTT

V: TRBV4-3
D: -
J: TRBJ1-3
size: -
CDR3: CASSLTHRVSSGNTIYF
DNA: TGCGCCAGCAGCCTGACACACAGAGTCAGCTCTGGAAACACCATATATTTT

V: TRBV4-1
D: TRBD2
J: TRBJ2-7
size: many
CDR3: CASSQGRAGVSYEQYF
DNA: TGCGCCAGCAGTCAAGGTCGAGCGGGAGTATCGTACGAGCAGTACTTC

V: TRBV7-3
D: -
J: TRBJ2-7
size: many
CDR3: CASSSPGLEQYF
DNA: TGTGCCAGCAGCTCACCAGGGCTGGAGCAGTACTTC

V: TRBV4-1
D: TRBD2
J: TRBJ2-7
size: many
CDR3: CASSHWAGGYEQYF
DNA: TGCGCCAGCAGCCATTGGGCGGGAGGCTACGAGCAGTACTTC

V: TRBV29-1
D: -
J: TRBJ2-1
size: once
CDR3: CSVGQDYNEQFF
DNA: TGCAGCGTTGGTCAGGACTACAATGAGCAGTTCTTC

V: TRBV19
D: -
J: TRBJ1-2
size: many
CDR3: CASSPQLPNGYTF
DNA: TGTGCCAGTAGCCCACAGCTCCCAAATGGCTACACCTTC

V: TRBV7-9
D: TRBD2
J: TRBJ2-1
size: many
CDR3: CASSFTSGRAVEQFF
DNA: TGTGCCAGCAGCTTTACTAGCGGGAGGGCAGTTGAGCAGTTCTTC

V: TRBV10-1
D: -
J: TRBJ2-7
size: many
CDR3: CASSDQGQFYEQYF
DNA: TGCGCCAGCAGTGACCAGGGACAATTCTACGAGCAGTACTTC

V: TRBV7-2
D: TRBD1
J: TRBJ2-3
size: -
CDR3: CASSQTGPEADTQYF
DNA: TGTGCCAGCAGCCAGACAGGGCCGGAGGCTGATACGCAGTATTTT

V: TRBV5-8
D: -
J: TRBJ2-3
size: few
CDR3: CASSVAGTTDTQYF
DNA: TGTGCCAGCAGCGTAGCTGGGACCACAGATACGCAGTATTTT

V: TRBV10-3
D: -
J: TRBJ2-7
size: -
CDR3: CATSDDGRTYEQYF
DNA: TGTGCCACCAGTGATGACGGGCGGACCTACGAGCAGTACTTC

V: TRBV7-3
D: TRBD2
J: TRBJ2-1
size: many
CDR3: CASSSGLAGAGDEQFF
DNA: TGTGCCAGCAGCTCGGGACTAGCGGGGGCGGGCGATGAGCAGTTCTTC

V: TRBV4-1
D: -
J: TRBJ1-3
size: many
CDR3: CASSPLGNVGNTIYF
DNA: TGCGCCAGCAGCCCCTTGGGGAATGTTGGAAACACCATATATTTT

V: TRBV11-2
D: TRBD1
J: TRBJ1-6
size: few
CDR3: CASSFGDRAFNSPLHF
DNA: TGTGCCAGCAGCTTCGGGGACAGGGCTTTTAATTCACCCCTCCACTTT

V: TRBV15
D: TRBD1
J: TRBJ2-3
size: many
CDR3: CATSRGQTGSTDTQYF
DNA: TGTGCCACCAGCAGGGGTCAGACAGGGAGCACAGATACGCAGTATTTT

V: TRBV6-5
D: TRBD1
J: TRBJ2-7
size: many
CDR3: CASSPGTGFSYEQYF
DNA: TGTGCCAGCAGTCCCGGGACAGGGTTTTCCTACGAGCAGTACTTC

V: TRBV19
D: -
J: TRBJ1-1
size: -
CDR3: CASKTNPLNTEAFF
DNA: TGTGCCAGTAAAACCAATCCATTGAACACTGAAGCTTTCTTT

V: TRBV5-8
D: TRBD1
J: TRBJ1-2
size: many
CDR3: CASSPGTVLGYTF
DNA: TGTGCCAGCAGTCCCGGGACAGTCCTTGGCTACACCTTC